This TCR beta chain derives from a study of CD8 T cells in Susac syndrome. It was with random hexamers that roughly 0.5 to 1 ug RNA was reverse transcribed. The method of amplification for TCR beta CDR3 was immunoSEQ multiplex PCR, covering 54 Vbeta and 13 Jbeta. TCRdb processed the immunoSEQ multiplex PCR reads anew with MiXCR; each CDR3 protein has one entry. Of about 250,000 distinct CDR3 sequences in the sample, 80% to 95% were seen once. The CDR3 contains 13 residues. Germline assignment: CDR1 SGDLS and CDR2 YYNGEE. V lost 4 bases, J lost 7 bases, and 4 bases stayed unmatched. The receptor comes from a human donor with multiple sclerosis. The sample was CD4+ T cells from PBMCs. The chain combines TRBV9 with TRBJ2-1; 8 bases map to TRBD1. The CDR3: CASSPRTGNEQFF. The DNA of the CDR3 is TGTGCCAGCAGCCCCCGGACAGGGAATGAGCAGTTCTTC. Variable domain in full (rest from reference TRBV9 and TRBJ2-1): DSGVTQTPKHLITATGQRVTLRCSPRSGDLSVYWYQQSLDQGLQFLIQYYNGEERAKGNILERFSAQQFPDLHSELNLSSLELGDSALYFCASSPRTGNEQFFGPGTRLTVL.